This TCR beta chain came from a study of T cell changes during pregnancy in multiple sclerosis. The protocol was immunoSEQ multiplex PCR, while the TCRdb copy is restricted to in-frame clones and leaves out a portion. The repertoire holds tens of thousands of clones, with just over 90% as singletons. Trimming shortened V by 3 bases and J by 3 bases, and 8 bases separated the two germline ends. Germline V gene sequence: CDR1 LNHDA, CDR2 SQIVND (reference sequence). This CDR3 is 13 amino acids long. This chain links TRBV19 with TRBJ1-2; D remains unclear. This receptor was taken from a female donor with multiple sclerosis, enrolled in a pregnancy study. The source material was CD4+ T cells from peripheral blood mononuclear cells, sampled in the second trimester of pregnancy. The CDR3 DNA reads as TGTGCCAGTAGTATCGCGGGAGACTATGGCTACACCTTC. It translates to CASSIAGDYGYTF.